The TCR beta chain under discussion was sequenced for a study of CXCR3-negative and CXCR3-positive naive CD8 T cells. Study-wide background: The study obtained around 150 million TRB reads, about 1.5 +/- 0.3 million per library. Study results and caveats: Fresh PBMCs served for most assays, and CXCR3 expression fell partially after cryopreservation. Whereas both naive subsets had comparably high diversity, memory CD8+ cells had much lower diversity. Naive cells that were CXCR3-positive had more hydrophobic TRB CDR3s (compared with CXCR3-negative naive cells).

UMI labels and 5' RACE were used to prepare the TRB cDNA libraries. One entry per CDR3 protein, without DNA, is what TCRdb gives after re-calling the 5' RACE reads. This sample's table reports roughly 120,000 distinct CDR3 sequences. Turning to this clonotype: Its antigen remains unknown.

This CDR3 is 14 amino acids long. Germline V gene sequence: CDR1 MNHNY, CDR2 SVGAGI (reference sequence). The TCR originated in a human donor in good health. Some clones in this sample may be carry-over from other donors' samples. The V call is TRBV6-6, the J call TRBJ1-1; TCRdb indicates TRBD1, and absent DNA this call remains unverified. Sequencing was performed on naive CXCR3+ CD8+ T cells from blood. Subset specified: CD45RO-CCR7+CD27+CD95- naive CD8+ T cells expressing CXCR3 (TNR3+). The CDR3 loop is CASSWDTGNTEAFF.